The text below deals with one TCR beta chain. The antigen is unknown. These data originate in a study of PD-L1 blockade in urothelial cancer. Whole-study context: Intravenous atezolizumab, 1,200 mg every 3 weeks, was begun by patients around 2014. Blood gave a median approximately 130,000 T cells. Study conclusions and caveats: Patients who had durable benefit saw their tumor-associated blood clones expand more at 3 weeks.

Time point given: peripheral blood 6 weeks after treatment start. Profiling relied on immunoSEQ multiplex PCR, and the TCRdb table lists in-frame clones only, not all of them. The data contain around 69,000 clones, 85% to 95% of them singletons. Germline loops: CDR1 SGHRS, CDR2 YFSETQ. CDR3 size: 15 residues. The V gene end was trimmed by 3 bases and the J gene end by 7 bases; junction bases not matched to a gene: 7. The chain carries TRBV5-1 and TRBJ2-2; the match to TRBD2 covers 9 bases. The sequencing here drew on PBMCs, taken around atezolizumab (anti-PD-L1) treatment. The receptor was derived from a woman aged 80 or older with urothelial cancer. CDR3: CASSSRTSEVGELFF. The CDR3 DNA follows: TGCGCCAGCAGCTCCCGGACTAGCGAGGTCGGGGAGCTGTTTTTT.